Following are 20 T cell receptor beta chains from one sample sequenced in a study of blood T cell repertoires in COVID-19. TCRdb keeps only in-frame clones here, not all; method: immunoSEQ multiplex PCR. Of under 200,000 clones listed, roughly 84% are singletons. The sample comprised peripheral blood. The origin of the receptors is a woman older than 75 with acute or convalescent COVID-19.

This CDR3 is CASSPATFEANEKLFF. The CDR3 DNA reads TGCGCCAGCAGCCCGGCGACGTTTGAGGCTAATGAAAAACTGTTTTTT. The chain employs TRBV4-1 and TRBJ1-4; the D is unclear. Trimming stripped 4 bases from V and 3 bases from J, with 15 bases between. Germline assignment: CDR1 MGHRA and CDR2 YSYEKL. This CDR3 region has 16 residues.

The rearrangement links TRBV28 to TRBJ2-7; 7 positions match TRBD1. Losses at the gene ends were 6 bases for V and 1 base for J; bases not matched to a gene: 9. Germline lookup yields CDR1 MDHEN and CDR2 SYDVKM. This CDR3 contains 15 residues. The DNA for the CDR3 is TGTGCCAGCAGCCCTACAGGGGTGATGTCCTACGAGCAGTACTTC. Translation gives CASSPTGVMSYEQYF.

The V call is TRBV19, the J call TRBJ1-5; 8 positions match TRBD1. J lost 4 bases, V lost 8 bases, and 4 bases had no gene match. The CDR3 sequence is 13 residues long. Per germline, CDR1 LNHDA and CDR2 SQIVND (reference sequence). CDR3 nucleotides: TGTGCCAGTGGGGACAGGACGAATCAGCCCCAGCATTTT. Its protein product is CASGDRTNQPQHF.

The CDR3 nucleotides read TGTGCCAGCAACCTGGGGGGGACAGGGACGCCCGAGCAGTACTTC. It specifies CASNLGGTGTPEQYF. The J gene is TRBJ2-7, the V gene TRBV2; 9 nucleotides align to TRBD1. The CDR3 extends over 15 amino acids. Germline CDR1 reads SNHLY; CDR2 reads FYNNEI. Trimming took 7 bases from V and 6 from J; bases not matched to a gene: 13.

The CDR3 region has the DNA TGTGCCAGTAGTATAGGTTTGGGGACACATGGCTACACCTTC. Its translation is CASSIGLGTHGYTF. The chain combines TRBV19 with TRBJ1-2; the D gene is possibly TRBD1 (6 bases). This CDR3 spans 14 amino acids. The ends were cut back, 1 base at V and 6 bases at J, with 12 bases in the middle. Germline CDR1 is LNHDA and CDR2 is SQIVND (reference sequence).

This clone was picked up one time. V usage is TRBV27 and J usage is TRBJ1-4; D remains ambiguous. Trimming shortened V by 2 bases and J by 8 bases, and 12 bases separated the two germline ends. The CDR3 is 14 amino acids. From germline, CDR1 is MNHEY and CDR2 SMNVEV (reference sequence). CDR3 loop: CASSLAGLKEKLFF. The CDR3 DNA is TGTGCCAGCAGTTTAGCGGGGTTGAAAGAAAAACTGTTTTTT.

The chain recombines TRBV6-6 with TRBJ1-3; D unclear. This CDR3 is 14 amino acids long. V shed 6 bases and J shed 0 bases, with 9 bases lying between them. CDR1 and CDR2 from the germline V gene are MNHNY and SVGAGI (reference sequence). The chain's CDR3 is CASRDTFSGNTIYF. In nucleotides, the CDR3 is TGTGCCAGCAGAGACACGTTCTCTGGAAACACCATATATTTT.

This chain uses TRBV5-1 with TRBJ2-7; tentatively, D is TRBD2 (6 bases). The germline V gene encodes CDR1 SGHRS and CDR2 YFSETQ. V lost 4 bases and J 6 bases, leaving 20 bases between the germline ends. The CDR3 runs 15 residues. CDR3 protein: CASSPSPGEVSEQYF. CDR3 DNA: TGCGCCAGCAGCCCCTCTCCGGGAGAGGTTTCCGAGCAGTACTTC.

The chain links TRBV3-1 (or the pseudogene TRBV3-2) to TRBJ1-4, with TRBD1 matching 7 bases. The CDR3 extends over 14 amino acids. In germline, CDR1 is LGHDT, CDR2 YNNKEL (reference sequence). With V trimmed by 5 bases and J by 4 bases, 4 bases remained unmatched. DNA of the CDR3: TGTGCCAGCAGCAAGGGACAGCATAATGAAAAACTGTTTTTT. Amino acid sequence: CASSKGQHNEKLFF.

The chain recombines TRBV7-2 with TRBJ1-3; the D gene is possibly TRBD1 (5 bases). The germline CDR1 and CDR2 sequences are SGHTA and FQGNSA. Trimming removed 1 base from V and 0 bases from J, with 10 bases in between. This CDR3 has 16 amino acids. The CDR3 nucleotides read TGTGCCAGCAGCTTAGAGTGGACAAGCTCTGGAAACACCATATATTTT. Amino acids: CASSLEWTSSGNTIYF.

J is TRBJ2-1 and V is TRBV5-1; 7 nucleotides match TRBD2. There are 13 residues in the CDR3. Germline V CDR1 and CDR2: SGHRS, YFSETQ. Germline trimming cut 6 bases from V and 4 bases from J; bases unmatched to any gene: 4. In nucleotides, the CDR3 is TGCGCCAGCACCGCTAGCGGTTACAATGAGCAGTTCTTC. Translated, it gives CASTASGYNEQFF. The entire variable domain, with the rest obtained from reference TRBV5-1 and TRBJ2-1, is as follows: KAGVTQTPRYLIKTRGQQVTLSCSPISGHRSVSWYQQTPGQGLQFLFEYFSETQRNKGNFPGRFSGRQFSNSRSEMNVSTLELGDSALYLCASTASGYNEQFFGPGTRLTVL.

V gene TRBV9 combines with J gene TRBJ2-1; 13 bases map to TRBD2. With V trimmed by 4 bases and J by 9 bases, 4 bases remained unmatched. Germline V gives CDR1 SGDLS, CDR2 YYNGEE. The CDR3 contains 14 residues. The CDR3 coding sequence is TGTGCCAGCAGCCCGTGGACTAGCGGGAGTGAGCAGTTCTTC. This gives the protein CASSPWTSGSEQFF.

V is TRBV10-3 and J is TRBJ1-5, with D unclear. CDR3 length: 15 amino acids. Germline CDR1 reads ENHRY; CDR2 reads SYGVKD. Deletions cut 3 bases from V and 5 bases from J, with 14 bases between. This CDR3 is CAISDQAGTYQPQHF. In nucleotides, the CDR3 is TGTGCCATCAGTGATCAGGCCGGTACCTATCAGCCCCAGCATTTT.

The genes are TRBV28 and TRBJ1-1; 7 positions agree with TRBD1. The V gene's germline CDR1 is MDHEN and CDR2 SYDVKM. The CDR3 is made up of 14 amino acids. Unmatched junction bases numbered 13, after V lost 10 bases and J lost 5 bases. In DNA form, the CDR3 reads TGTGCCATCCTACGGGGCAGGGGGGAAACTGAAGCTTTCTTT. Translating gives CAILRGRGETEAFF.

The V call is TRBV5-1, the J call TRBJ2-1; unclear D gene. Trimming removed 0 bases from V and 9 bases from J, with 7 bases in between. Germline V gives CDR1 SGHRS, CDR2 YFSETQ. This CDR3 spans 12 amino acids. DNA of the CDR3: TGCGCCAGCAGCTTGGATCCCGGTGAGCAGTTCTTC. The encoded protein is CASSLDPGEQFF.

The chain carries TRBV6-2 or TRBV6-3 and TRBJ2-7; D ambiguous. The CDR3 contains 13 residues. CDR1 is MNHEY and CDR2 is SVGEGT in the germline V gene. V was clipped by 4 bases and J by 3 bases, with 10 bases between them. The CDR3 nucleotides are TGTGCCAGCAGTTTGAGACAACTCTACGAGCAGTACTTC. Translation: CASSLRQLYEQYF.

This clone was recorded a few times. V and J are TRBV5-1 and TRBJ1-4; weak D call: TRBD1 (6 bases). CDR1 and CDR2 from the germline V gene are SGHRS and YFSETQ. This CDR3 has 14 amino acids. The V and J ends lost 6 bases and 1 base respectively, with 10 bases between them. The CDR3 spells CASKQGKTNEKLFF. The DNA for the CDR3 is TGCGCCAGCAAGCAGGGGAAAACTAATGAAAAACTGTTTTTT. Together with reference TRBV5-1 and TRBJ1-4, the CDR3 gives the full variable domain: KAGVTQTPRYLIKTRGQQVTLSCSPISGHRSVSWYQQTPGQGLQFLFEYFSETQRNKGNFPGRFSGRQFSNSRSEMNVSTLELGDSALYLCASKQGKTNEKLFFGSGTQLSVL.

The V gene is TRBV7-2, the J gene TRBJ2-2; D gene ambiguous. The germline CDR1 and CDR2 sequences are SGHTA and FQGNSA. The CDR3 runs 11 residues. Trimming removed 3 bases from V and 8 bases from J, with 4 bases in between. The CDR3 protein is CASSFGGELFF. The CDR3 bases are TGTGCCAGCAGCTTCGGGGGGGAGCTGTTTTTT.

CDR3 residues: CASSPVGPWGISSSSYEQYF. The CDR3 DNA is TGTGCCAGTAGTCCCGTGGGGCCGTGGGGTATAAGTTCCAGCTCCTACGAGCAGTACTTC. The chain employs TRBV19 and TRBJ2-7, with a tentative D call TRBD1 (5 bases). The CDR3 runs to 20 residues. Germline CDR1 is LNHDA and CDR2 is SQIVND (reference sequence). The V end was cut by 5 bases, the J end by 0 bases, with 29 bases between.

The gene calls are TRBV9 and TRBJ1-2, with a weak D call TRBD1 (6 bases). V lost 4 bases to trimming and J lost 4 bases, with 20 bases between them. The germline V gene has CDR1 SGDLS and CDR2 YYNGEE. The CDR3 covers 16 residues. CDR3 nucleotide sequence: TGTGCCAGCAGCAAAGGGGACACCTCAACAACCTATGGCTACACCTTC. Its protein product is CASSKGDTSTTYGYTF.